The source of this T cell receptor beta chain is a study of identical twins. TCRdb re-derived calls from the 5' RACE reads in MiXCR, one entry per CDR3 protein. The sample lists hundreds of thousands of distinct CDR3 sequences, approximately 21% occurring once. In this sample, this clonotype turned up a few times. These data were also filed under a second study, of T cells expressing NK-cell markers.

This clonotype originated in a woman between 18 and 30 years old in good health. Sequencing was carried out using PBMCs.

The CDR3 DNA sequence: TGCGCCAGCAGCCAAGTTTCATATGAGCAGTTCTTC. Translated: CASSQVSYEQFF. The V call is TRBV4-3, the J call TRBJ2-1; D unclear. Germline values: CDR1 LGHNA, CDR2 YSLEER. This CDR3 comprises 12 residues. V lost 1 base and J lost 8, with 6 bases in between.